The source of this TCR beta chain is a study of T cell repertoires in ileal Crohn's disease. Overall study context: The M6 sample came from neoterminal ileum during colonoscopy after surgery. Study-level results: High-frequency clones were more common in sorted CD8 than CD4 cells.

Notes on this clone: Its antigen is as yet unknown.

Produced via immunoSEQ multiplex PCR; TCRdb's table is partial and in-frame only. The table lists about 3,900 clones, 78% of them singletons. The time point was: neoterminal ileum biopsy at postoperative endoscopy, about 6 months after surgery. The germline V gene has CDR1 SGHRS and CDR2 YFSETQ. The CDR3 is made up of 15 amino acids. V gave up 0 bases and J gave up 2 bases, with 12 bases separating them. The sequence came from an adult with Crohn's disease. The chain carries TRBV5-1 and TRBJ2-7, with D maybe TRBD1 (5 bases). The sequencing sample was made of ileal tissue. Written as DNA, the CDR3 is TGCGCCAGCAGCTTGGAGCCCAGGGAAACCTACGAGCAGTACTTC. Translating it yields CASSLEPRETYEQYF.